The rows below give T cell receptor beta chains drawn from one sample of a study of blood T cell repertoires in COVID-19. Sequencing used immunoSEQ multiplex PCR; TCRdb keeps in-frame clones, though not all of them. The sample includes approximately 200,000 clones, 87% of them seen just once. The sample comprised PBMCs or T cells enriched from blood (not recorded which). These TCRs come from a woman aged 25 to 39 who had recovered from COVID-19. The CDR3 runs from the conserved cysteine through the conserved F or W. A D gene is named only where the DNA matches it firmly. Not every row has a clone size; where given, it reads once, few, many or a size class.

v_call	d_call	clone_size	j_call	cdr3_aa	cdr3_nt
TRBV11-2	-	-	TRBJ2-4	CASSFSLGDIQYF	TGTGCCAGCAGCTTTAGTCTCGGGGACATTCAGTACTTC
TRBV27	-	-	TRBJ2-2	CASTSNLGSGATGELFF	TGTGCCAGCACTTCTAACTTGGGGTCGGGAGCCACCGGGGAGCTGTTTTTT
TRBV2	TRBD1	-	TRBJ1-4	CASSEARTGMGEKLFF	TGTGCCAGCAGTGAAGCCCGGACAGGGATGGGTGAAAAACTGTTTTTT
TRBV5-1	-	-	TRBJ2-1	CASSPGGSPYNEQFF	TGCGCCAGCAGCCCAGGGGGGAGCCCCTACAATGAGCAGTTCTTC
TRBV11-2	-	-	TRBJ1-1	CASSFSPGPNTEAFF	TGTGCCAGCAGCTTCAGTCCGGGTCCGAACACTGAAGCTTTCTTT
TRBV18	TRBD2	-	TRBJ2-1	CASRKGGLAGNEQFF	TGTGCCAGCCGAAAGGGGGGACTAGCGGGAAATGAGCAGTTCTTC
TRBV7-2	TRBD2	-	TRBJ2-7	CASRTGGSSYEQYF	TGTGCCAGCAGGACGGGGGGATCCTCCTACGAGCAGTACTTC
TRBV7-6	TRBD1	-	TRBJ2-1	CASSQGESNEQFF	TGTGCCAGCAGCCAGGGGGAGAGCAATGAGCAGTTCTTC
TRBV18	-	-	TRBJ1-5	CASSPDSYSNQPQHF	TGTGCCAGCTCACCAGACTCATATAGCAATCAGCCCCAGCATTTT
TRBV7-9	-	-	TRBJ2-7	CASSLDFLRGQYF	TGTGCCAGCAGCTTAGATTTCCTTCGGGGGCAGTACTTC
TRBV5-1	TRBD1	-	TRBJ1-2	CASSPQTGEGGYTF	TGCGCCAGCAGCCCCCAGACAGGGGAAGGTGGCTACACCTTC
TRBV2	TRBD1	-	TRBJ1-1	CASSYGTVNTEAFF	TGTGCCAGCAGCTACGGGACAGTGAACACTGAAGCTTTCTTT
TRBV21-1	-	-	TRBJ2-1	CASTTTNEQFF	TGTGCCAGCACAACTACCAATGAGCAGTTCTTC
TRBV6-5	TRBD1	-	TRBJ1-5	CASSYDGQGGQPQHF	TGTGCCAGCAGTTACGATGGACAGGGTGGCCAGCCCCAGCATTTT
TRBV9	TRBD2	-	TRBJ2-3	CASSTRTSGGGTDTQYF	TGTGCCAGCAGCACCCGGACTAGCGGGGGCGGCACAGATACGCAGTATTTT
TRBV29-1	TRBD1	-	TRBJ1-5	CSVRGGDGNQPQHF	TGCAGCGTGAGAGGGGGCGACGGCAATCAGCCCCAGCATTTT
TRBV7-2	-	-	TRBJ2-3	CASSVGPRGTDTQYF	TGTGCCAGCAGTGTTGGGCCGAGGGGCACAGATACGCAGTATTTT
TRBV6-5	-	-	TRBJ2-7	CASSLRLLDYEQYF	TGTGCCAGCAGCCTACGACTGCTAGACTACGAGCAGTACTTC
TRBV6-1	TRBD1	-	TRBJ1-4	CASSEGGSYEKLFF	TGTGCCAGCAGCGAAGGGGGCAGTTATGAAAAACTGTTTTTT
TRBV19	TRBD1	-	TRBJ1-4	CASSPEQGGNEKLFF	TGTGCCAGTAGTCCAGAACAGGGGGGGAATGAAAAACTGTTTTTT
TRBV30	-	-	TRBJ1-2	CAWSDWGGSYGYTF	TGTGCCTGGAGTGACTGGGGAGGTAGCTATGGCTACACCTTC
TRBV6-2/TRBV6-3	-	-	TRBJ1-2	CASSNTGLSYGYTF	TGTGCCAGCAGTAACACAGGGCTGAGCTATGGCTACACCTTC
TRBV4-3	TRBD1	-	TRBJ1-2	CASSLDRRQGVNYGYTF	TGCGCCAGCAGCCTTGATCGGAGACAGGGGGTTAACTATGGCTACACCTTC
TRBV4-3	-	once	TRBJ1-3	CASSQEVDSYGNTIYF	TGCGCCAGCAGCCAAGAGGTCGACTCCTATGGAAACACCATATATTTT
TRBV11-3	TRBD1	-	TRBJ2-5	CASRPGQGRGETQYF	TGTGCCAGCAGACCGGGACAGGGGAGGGGAGAGACCCAGTACTTC
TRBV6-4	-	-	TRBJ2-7	CASPAGPAYEQYF	TGTGCCAGCCCGGCGGGTCCGGCCTACGAGCAGTACTTC
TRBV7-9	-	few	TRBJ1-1	CASSSRGENTEAFF	TGTGCCAGCAGCTCCCGCGGGGAGAACACTGAAGCTTTCTTT
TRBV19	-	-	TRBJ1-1	CASSIWREAFF	TGTGCCAGTAGTATATGGAGGGAAGCTTTCTTT
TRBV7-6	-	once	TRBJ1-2	CASSLAGRDGYTF	TGTGCCAGCAGCTTAGCTGGCAGGGATGGCTACACCTTC
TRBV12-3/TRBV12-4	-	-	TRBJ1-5	CASRNTNQPQHF	TGTGCCAGCAGGAACACCAATCAGCCCCAGCATTTT
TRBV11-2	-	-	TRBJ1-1	CASSLEADTEAFF	TGTGCCAGCAGCTTAGAGGCAGACACTGAAGCTTTCTTT
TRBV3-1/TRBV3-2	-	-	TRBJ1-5	CASSLERGYSNQPQHF	TGTGCCAGCAGCCTTGAGAGGGGGTATAGCAATCAGCCCCAGCATTTT
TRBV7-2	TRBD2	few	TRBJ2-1	CASSFEPGLAGGHEQFF	TGTGCCAGCAGCTTCGAACCGGGACTAGCGGGAGGGCATGAGCAGTTCTTC
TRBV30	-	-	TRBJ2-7	CAWSIERTYEQYF	TGTGCCTGGAGTATCGAGAGGACCTACGAGCAGTACTTC
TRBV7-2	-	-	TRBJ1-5	CASSPPPWSGQPQHF	TGTGCCAGCAGCCCCCCCCCGTGGTCCGGTCAGCCCCAGCATTTT
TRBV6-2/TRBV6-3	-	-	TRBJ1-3	CASSNTGHLGNTIYF	TGTGCCAGCAGTAACACGGGACACCTTGGAAACACCATATATTTT
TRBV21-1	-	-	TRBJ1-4	CASSKVGVANEKLFF	TGTGCCAGCAGCAAAGTGGGCGTTGCTAATGAAAAACTGTTTTTT
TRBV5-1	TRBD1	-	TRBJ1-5	CASSPGGTGASQPQHF	TGCGCCAGCAGTCCCGGGGGGACAGGGGCGAGTCAGCCCCAGCATTTT
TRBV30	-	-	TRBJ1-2	CAWSRGQGYTF	TGTGCCTGGAGCAGGGGCCAAGGCTACACCTTC
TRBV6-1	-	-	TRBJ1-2	CASSEAGRGYGYTF	TGTGCCAGCAGTGAAGCAGGCAGGGGCTATGGCTACACCTTC
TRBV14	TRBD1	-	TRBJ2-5	CASSRQGQETQYF	TGTGCCAGCAGCCGACAGGGACAGGAGACCCAGTACTTC
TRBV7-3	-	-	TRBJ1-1	CASSSDSGVTEAFF	TGTGCCAGCAGCTCCGACAGTGGGGTGACTGAAGCTTTCTTT
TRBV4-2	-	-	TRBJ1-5	CASSQGAGNQPQHF	TGTGCCAGCAGCCAAGGTGCGGGGAATCAGCCCCAGCATTTT
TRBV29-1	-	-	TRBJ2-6	CSVRDSGANVLTF	TGCAGCGTTCGGGACTCTGGGGCCAACGTCCTGACTTTC
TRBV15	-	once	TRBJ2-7	CATSRDSATYEQYF	TGTGCCACCAGCAGGGACAGTGCTACCTACGAGCAGTACTTC
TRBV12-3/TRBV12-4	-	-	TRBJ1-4	CASSLYNRKLFF	TGTGCCAGCAGTTTATATAACAGGAAACTGTTTTTT
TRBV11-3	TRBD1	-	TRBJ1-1	CASSSRGRGGSMPMNTEAFF	TGTGCCAGCAGCTCCAGGGGGCGCGGTGGTTCAATGCCCATGAACACTGAAGCTTTCTTT
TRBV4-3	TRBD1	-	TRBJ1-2	CASSQTGGVYGYTF	TGCGCCAGCAGCCAAACAGGGGGCGTCTATGGCTACACCTTC